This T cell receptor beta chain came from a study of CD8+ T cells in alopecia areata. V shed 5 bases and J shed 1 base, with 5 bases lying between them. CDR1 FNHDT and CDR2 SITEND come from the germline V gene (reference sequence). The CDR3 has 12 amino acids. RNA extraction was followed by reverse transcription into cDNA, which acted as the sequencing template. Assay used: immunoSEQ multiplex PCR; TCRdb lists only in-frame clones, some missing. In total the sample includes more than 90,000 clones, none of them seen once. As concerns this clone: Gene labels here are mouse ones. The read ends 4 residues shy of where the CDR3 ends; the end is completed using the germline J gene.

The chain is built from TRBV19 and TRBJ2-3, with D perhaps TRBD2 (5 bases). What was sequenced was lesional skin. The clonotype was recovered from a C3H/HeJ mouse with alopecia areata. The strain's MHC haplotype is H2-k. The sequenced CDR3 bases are TGTGCCAGCAGGACTGGTGCAGAA. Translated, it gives CASRTGAE. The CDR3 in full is CASRTGAETLYF.